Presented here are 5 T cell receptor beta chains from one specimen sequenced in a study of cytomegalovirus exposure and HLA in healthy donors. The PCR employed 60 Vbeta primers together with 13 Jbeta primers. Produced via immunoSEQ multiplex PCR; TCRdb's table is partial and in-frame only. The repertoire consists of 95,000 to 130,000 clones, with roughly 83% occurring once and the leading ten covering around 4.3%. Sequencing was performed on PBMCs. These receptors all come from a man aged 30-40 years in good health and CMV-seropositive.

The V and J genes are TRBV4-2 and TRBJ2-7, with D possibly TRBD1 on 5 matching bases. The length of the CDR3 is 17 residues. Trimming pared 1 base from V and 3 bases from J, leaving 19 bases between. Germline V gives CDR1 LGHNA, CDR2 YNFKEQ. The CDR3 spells CASSQGQGSQGGYEQYF. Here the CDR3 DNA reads TGTGCCAGCAGCCAAGGTCAGGGTTCGCAGGGTGGCTACGAGCAGTACTTC.

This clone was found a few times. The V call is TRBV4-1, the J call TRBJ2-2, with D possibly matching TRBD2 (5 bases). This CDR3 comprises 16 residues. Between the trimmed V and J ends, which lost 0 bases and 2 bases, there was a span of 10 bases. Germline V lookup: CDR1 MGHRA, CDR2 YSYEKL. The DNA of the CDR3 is TGCGCCAGCAGCCAAGATCCTAGCCAAAACACCGGGGAGCTGTTTTTT. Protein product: CASSQDPSQNTGELFF.

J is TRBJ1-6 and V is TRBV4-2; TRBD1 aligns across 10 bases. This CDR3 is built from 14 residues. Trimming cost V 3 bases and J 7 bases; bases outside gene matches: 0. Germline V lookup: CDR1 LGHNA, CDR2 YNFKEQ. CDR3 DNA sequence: TGTGCCAGCAGCCAGGACAGGGGGAATTCACCCCTCCACTTT. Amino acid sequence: CASSQDRGNSPLHF.

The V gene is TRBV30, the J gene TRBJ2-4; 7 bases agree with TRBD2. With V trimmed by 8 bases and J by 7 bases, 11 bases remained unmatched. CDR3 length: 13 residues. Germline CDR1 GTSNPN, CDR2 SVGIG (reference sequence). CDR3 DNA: TGTGCCGGGAATCTTGGGGGGGGGAACATTCAGTACTTC. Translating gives CAGNLGGGNIQYF.

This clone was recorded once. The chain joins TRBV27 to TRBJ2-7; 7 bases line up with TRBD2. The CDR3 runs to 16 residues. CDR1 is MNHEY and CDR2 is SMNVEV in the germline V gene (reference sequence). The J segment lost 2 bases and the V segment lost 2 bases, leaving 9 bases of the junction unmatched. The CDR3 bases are TGTGCCAGCAGTTTAATGGGGGGGGAGGTACCCTACGAGCAGTACTTC. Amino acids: CASSLMGGEVPYEQYF.